Presented here are 5 T cell receptor beta chains from one specimen sequenced in a study of early stage breast cancer tumors. TCRdb keeps only in-frame clones here, not all; method: immunoSEQ multiplex PCR. The profile shows roughly 14,000 clones, 79% of them singletons. Sequenced sample: normal breast tissue next to the tumor. The source of these receptors is a person aged 45 to 60 with breast cancer.

This clone has only a few counts. The V and J genes are TRBV7-2 and TRBJ2-1; TRBD2 matches 11 bases. Germline assignment: CDR1 SGHTA and CDR2 FQGNSA. The CDR3 consists of 15 residues. The J segment lost 5 bases and the V segment lost 4 bases, leaving 4 bases of the junction unmatched. The CDR3 DNA reads as TGTGCCAGCAGCTATATAGCGGGAGGGAACAATGAGCAGTTCTTC. Encoded protein: CASSYIAGGNNEQFF.

In DNA form, the CDR3 reads TGTGCCAGCAGTCTCAGGGCCTTCTACGAGCAGTACTTC. This gives the protein CASSLRAFYEQYF. The J gene is TRBJ2-7, the V gene TRBV27, with D possibly being TRBD1 (5 bases). V dropped 5 bases and J dropped 3 bases, with 11 bases sitting between them. The CDR3 is 13 amino acids. Germline V gene sequence: CDR1 MNHEY, CDR2 SMNVEV (reference sequence).

The gene calls are TRBV11-2 and TRBJ2-7; D is uncertain. Trimming pared 3 bases from V and 2 bases from J, leaving 14 bases between. This CDR3 has 15 residues. Germline CDR1 and CDR2: SGHAT and FQNNGV. The CDR3 bases are TGTGCCAGCAGCTTTCCCCCCGGAGTCCCCTACGAGCAGTACTTC. Its translation: CASSFPPGVPYEQYF.

The chain employs TRBV7-2 and TRBJ2-1; weak D call: TRBD2 (5 bases). The germline V and J ends were trimmed by 5 bases and 0 bases, with 17 bases remaining between them. The V gene's germline CDR1 is SGHTA and CDR2 FQGNSA. The CDR3 extends over 17 amino acids. The CDR3 DNA reads TGTGCCAGCAGCCCAGGACTTCTGACCTCCTCCTACAATGAGCAGTTCTTC. Residues: CASSPGLLTSSYNEQFF.

The rearrangement uses TRBV10-3 and TRBJ1-2, with 9 bases identical to TRBD1. V lost 0 bases to trimming and J lost 5 bases; unmatched junction nucleotides: 4. CDR3 length: 15 amino acids. The germline CDR1 and CDR2 sequences are ENHRY and SYGVKD. For the CDR3, the DNA is TGTGCCATCAGTGAGTCAAAAGGGACAGGGTATGGCTACACCTTC. Encoded protein: CAISESKGTGYGYTF.